This T cell receptor beta chain was recovered during a study of blood T cell repertoires in COVID-19. TCRdb keeps only in-frame clones here, not all; method: immunoSEQ multiplex PCR. The sample includes about 200,000 clones, around three quarters of them seen just once. The CDR3 totals 14 residues. Trimming cost V 5 bases and J 1 base, with 12 bases left between them. Germline CDR1 is SGHVS and CDR2 is FQNEAQ. Sequencing used peripheral blood. The receptor was isolated from a woman in her 70s with acute or convalescent COVID-19. This chain links TRBV7-8 with TRBJ2-7; maybe TRBD2 (5 bases). CDR3 coding DNA: TGTGCCAGCAGCGCGGACGGACTTTCCTACGAGCAGTACTTC. Encoded protein: CASSADGLSYEQYF.